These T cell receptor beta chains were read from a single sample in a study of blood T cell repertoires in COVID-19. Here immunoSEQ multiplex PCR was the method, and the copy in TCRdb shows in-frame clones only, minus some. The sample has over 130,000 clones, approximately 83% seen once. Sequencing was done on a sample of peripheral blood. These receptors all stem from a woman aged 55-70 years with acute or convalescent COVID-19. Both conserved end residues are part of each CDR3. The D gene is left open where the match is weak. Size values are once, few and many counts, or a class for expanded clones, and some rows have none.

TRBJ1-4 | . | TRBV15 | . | TGTGCCACCAGCAGACCGGACACTGAAAAACTGTTTTTT | CATSRPDTEKLFF
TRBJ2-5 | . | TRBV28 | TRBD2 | TGTGCCAGCAGTTTCGGACTAGCGGGATGGGAGACCCAGTACTTC | CASSFGLAGWETQYF
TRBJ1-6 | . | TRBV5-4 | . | TGTGCCAGCAGCTTGGACAGGGTATTGTCACCCCTCCACTTT | CASSLDRVLSPLHF
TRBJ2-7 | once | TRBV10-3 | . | TGTGCCATCAGTGACGGTGCGGGCAGCTCCTACGAGCAGTACTTC | CAISDGAGSSYEQYF
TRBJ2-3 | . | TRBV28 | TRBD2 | TGTGCCAGCAGTCCACTCCGGACTAGCGGGAGTTCCCCCGCGGATACGCAGTATTTT | CASSPLRTSGSSPADTQYF
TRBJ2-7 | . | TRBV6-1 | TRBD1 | TGTGCCAGCAGTGAAGCTGAAGGACAGGGTACCCACGAGCAGTACTTC | CASSEAEGQGTHEQYF
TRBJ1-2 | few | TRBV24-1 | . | TGTGCCACCAGTGATTCAGGGGTCTATGGCTACACCTTC | CATSDSGVYGYTF
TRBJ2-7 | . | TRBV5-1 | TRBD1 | TGCGCCAGCAGCCCGGGACAGGGGGCGAGGGAGCAGTACTTC | CASSPGQGAREQYF
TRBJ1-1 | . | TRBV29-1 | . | TGCAGCGTGGGGCGGGGGGGAGACGGTTGGAACACTGAAGCTTTCTTT | CSVGRGGDGWNTEAFF
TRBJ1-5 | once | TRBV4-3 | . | TGCGCCAGCAGCCAAGTTCTCCTTAATCAGCCCCAGCATTTT | CASSQVLLNQPQHF
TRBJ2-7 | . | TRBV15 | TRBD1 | TGTGCCACCAGCAGAGTCGGGACAGGGAGTGGAGCCTACGAGCAGTACTTC | CATSRVGTGSGAYEQYF
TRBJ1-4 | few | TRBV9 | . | TGTGCCAGCAGCGTGGGTCCCGCGGGACGGAAACTGTTTTTT | CASSVGPAGRKLFF
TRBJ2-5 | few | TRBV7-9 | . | TGTGCCAGCAGCTTATTCCGGGGTGTAGAGACCCAGTACTTC | CASSLFRGVETQYF
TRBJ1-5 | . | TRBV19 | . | TGTGCCAGTAGTTTCGGACGGGGAAATCAGCCCCAGCATTTT | CASSFGRGNQPQHF
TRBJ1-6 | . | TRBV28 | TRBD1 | TGTGCCAGCAGACGACAGGGTAATTCACCCCTCCACTTT | CASRRQGNSPLHF
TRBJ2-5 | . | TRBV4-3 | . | TGCGCCAGCAGCCAAGATCGCCAAGAGACCCAGTACTTC | CASSQDRQETQYF
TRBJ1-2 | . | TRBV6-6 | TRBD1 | TGTGCCAGCAGCCCATCGACAGGGGGCCATGGCTACACCTTC | CASSPSTGGHGYTF
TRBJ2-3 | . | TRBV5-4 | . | TGTGCCAGCAGCGGGGGACTCCCACGGGGAGATACGCAGTATTTT | CASSGGLPRGDTQYF
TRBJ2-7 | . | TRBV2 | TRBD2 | TGTGCCAGCACCAATAGCGGGACCTCCTACGAGCAGTACTTC | CASTNSGTSYEQYF
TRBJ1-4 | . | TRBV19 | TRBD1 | TGTGCCAGTAGTATTATGTTGGGACAGCTTAATGAAAAACTGTTTTTT | CASSIMLGQLNEKLFF
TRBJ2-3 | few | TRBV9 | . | TGTGCCAGCAGCCGTACCCCGGGTAGCACAGATACGCAGTATTTT | CASSRTPGSTDTQYF
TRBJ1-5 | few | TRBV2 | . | TGTGCCAGCAACATGATGACAGAAAATCAGCCCCAGCATTTT | CASNMMTENQPQHF
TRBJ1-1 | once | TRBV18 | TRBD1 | TGTGCCAGCTCACCGCTTCCCCCCCTTCCGGGACAGACGAACACTGAAGCTTTCTTT | CASSPLPPLPGQTNTEAFF
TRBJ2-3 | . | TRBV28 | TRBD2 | TGTGCCAGCAGTTTATTGTCCGCGGGAGTCCGGGCAGATACGCAGTATTTT | CASSLLSAGVRADTQYF
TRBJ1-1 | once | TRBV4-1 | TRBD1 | TGCGCCAGCAGCCAAGAACAGGGGGCGAACACTGAAGCTTTCTTT | CASSQEQGANTEAFF
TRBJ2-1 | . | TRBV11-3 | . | TGTGCCAGCAGCTTAGGCAGGGGTATCAACAATGAGCAGTTCTTC | CASSLGRGINNEQFF
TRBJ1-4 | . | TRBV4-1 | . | TGCGCCAGCAGCCAAGATCGGTCAACTAATGAAAAACTGTTTTTT | CASSQDRSTNEKLFF
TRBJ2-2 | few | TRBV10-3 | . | TGTGCCATCAGCGGTGTGGGGGGAGTGACCACCGGGGAGCTGTTTTTT | CAISGVGGVTTGELFF
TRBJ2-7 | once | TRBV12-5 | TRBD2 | TGTGCTAGTGGTTTGTCCCTTGGCGGGAGATACGAGCAGTACTTC | CASGLSLGGRYEQYF
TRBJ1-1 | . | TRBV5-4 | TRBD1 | TGTGCCAGCAGCTCAGGGGGTACGTCTGAAGCTTTCTTT | CASSSGGTSEAFF
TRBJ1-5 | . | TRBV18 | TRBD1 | TGTGCCAGCTCACCAGGGACAGGGCCTAGACAGCCCCAGCATTTT | CASSPGTGPRQPQHF
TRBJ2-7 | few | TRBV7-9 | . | TGTGCCAGCAGCCCCCGCACCGGGAAAGGCTCCTACGAGCAGTACTTC | CASSPRTGKGSYEQYF
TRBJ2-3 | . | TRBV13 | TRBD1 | TGTGCCAGCAGCTTTTACAGGGGGACAGATACGCAGTATTTT | CASSFYRGTDTQYF
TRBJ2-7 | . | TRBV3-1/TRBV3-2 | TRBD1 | TGTGCCAGCAGCCCTTACCGGGACAGTGCCTACGAGCAGTACTTC | CASSPYRDSAYEQYF
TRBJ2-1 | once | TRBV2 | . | TGTGCCAGCAGTGAAACAAGACTTGCCTACAATGAGCAGTTCTTC | CASSETRLAYNEQFF
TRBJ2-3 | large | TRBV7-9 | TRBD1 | TGTGCCAGCAGATCCGGGACAGGGGACACTAGCACAGATACGCAGTATTTT | CASRSGTGDTSTDTQYF
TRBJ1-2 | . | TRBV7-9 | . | TGTGCCAGCAGCCCTCGGCAGGGGTATGGCTACACCTTC | CASSPRQGYGYTF
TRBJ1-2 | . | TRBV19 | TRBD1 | TGTGCCAGTAGTATAGGGGGAGACAGGGTGTATGGCTACACCTTC | CASSIGGDRVYGYTF
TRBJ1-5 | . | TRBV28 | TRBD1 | TGTGCCAGCAGTTCTAGACAGGGTTTGAGGCCCCAGCATTTT | CASSSRQGLRPQHF
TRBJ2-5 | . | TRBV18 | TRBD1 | TGTGCCAGCTCACCACACAGGGGAGAGACCCAGTACTTC | CASSPHRGETQYF
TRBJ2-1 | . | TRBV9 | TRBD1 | TGTGCCAGCAGCGTAGGGGGGACAGATGAGCAGTTCTTC | CASSVGGTDEQFF
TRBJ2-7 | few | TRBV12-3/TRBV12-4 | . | TGTGCCAGCAGTTTCGGAGGCCACGAGCAGTACTTC | CASSFGGHEQYF
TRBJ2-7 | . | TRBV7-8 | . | TGTGCCAGCAGGTCTGGGACTTCTCTCTCCTACGAGCAGTACTTC | CASRSGTSLSYEQYF
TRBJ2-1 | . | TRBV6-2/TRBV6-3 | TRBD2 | TGTGCCAGCAGTAACCTAGCGGGACTCAAGGTCGATGAGCAGTTCTTC | CASSNLAGLKVDEQFF
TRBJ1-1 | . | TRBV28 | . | TGTGCCAGCAGTTTGTATGGCAGACAGAACACTGAAGCTTTCTTT | CASSLYGRQNTEAFF
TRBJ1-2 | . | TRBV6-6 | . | TGTGCCAGCAGGAACGCAGCTGCGAAAGGGGGTGGCTACACCTTC | CASRNAAAKGGGYTF
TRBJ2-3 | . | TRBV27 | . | TGTGCCAGCAGTTTCTCGGGAGTGACCACAGATACGCAGTATTTT | CASSFSGVTTDTQYF
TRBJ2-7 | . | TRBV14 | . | TGTGCCAGCAGCCAAGAGGCAGGATGGTACTACGAGCAGTACTTC | CASSQEAGWYYEQYF
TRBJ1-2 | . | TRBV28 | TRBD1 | TGTGCCAGCAGGTCGGGACAGGGGGACTATGGCTACACCTTC | CASRSGQGDYGYTF
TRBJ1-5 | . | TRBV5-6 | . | TGTGCCAGCAGCTCAACTAATCAGCCCCAGCATTTT | CASSSTNQPQHF
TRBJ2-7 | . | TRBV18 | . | TGTGCCAGCTCACCGGCGGAGGCAGCCTACGAGCAGTACTTC | CASSPAEAAYEQYF
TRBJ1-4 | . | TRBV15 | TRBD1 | TGTGCCACCAGCGGGGACAGGGACGAAAAACTGTTTTTT | CATSGDRDEKLFF
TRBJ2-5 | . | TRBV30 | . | TGTGCCTGGAGTGCATTGCTTGTCGGGACCCAGTACTTC | CAWSALLVGTQYF
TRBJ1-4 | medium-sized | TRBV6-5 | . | TGTGCCAGCAGTTACGAGGGGGCAACTAATGAAAAACTGTTTTTT | CASSYEGATNEKLFF
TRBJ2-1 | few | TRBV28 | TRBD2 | TGTGCCAGCAGTTGGCTACTAGCGGGAGATGTCGATGAGCAGTTCTTC | CASSWLLAGDVDEQFF